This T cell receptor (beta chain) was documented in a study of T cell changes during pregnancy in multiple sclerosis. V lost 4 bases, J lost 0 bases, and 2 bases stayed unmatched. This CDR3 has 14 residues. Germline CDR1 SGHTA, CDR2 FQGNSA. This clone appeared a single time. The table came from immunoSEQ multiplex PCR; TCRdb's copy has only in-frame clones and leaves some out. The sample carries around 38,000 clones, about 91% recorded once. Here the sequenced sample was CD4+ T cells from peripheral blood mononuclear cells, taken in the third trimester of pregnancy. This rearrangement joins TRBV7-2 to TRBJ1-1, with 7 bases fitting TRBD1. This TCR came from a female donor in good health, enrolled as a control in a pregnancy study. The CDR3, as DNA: TGTGCCAGCAGCTCAGGACAGGTGAACACTGAAGCTTTCTTT. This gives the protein CASSSGQVNTEAFF.